This T cell receptor beta chain was obtained from a study of cytomegalovirus exposure and HLA in healthy donors. Whole-study findings and limits: Trimming of TCR beta V- and J-genes showed a link, identified in a later analysis, to a missense DCLRE1C variant. Exclusion applied to some V segments, including TRBV6-2 and TRBV6-3, as they were indistinguishable. The classifier was said to identify cytomegalovirus status with high specificity and sensitivity.

CDR3 length equals 14 residues. The germline CDR1 and CDR2 sequences are SEHNR and FQNEAQ (reference sequence). The V end was cut by 7 bases, the J end by 8 bases, with 17 bases between. With 60 Vbeta and 13 Jbeta primers, the PCR was carried out. This table comes from immunoSEQ multiplex PCR, and its TCRdb copy is limited to in-frame clones, with some not included. Among over 150,000 clones listed, around 82% were seen once. Only a few counts were recorded for this clone. Its target is not known. Sequenced: PBMCs. The receptor comes from a woman in her thirties in good health and CMV-seronegative. The rearrangement uses TRBV7-9 and TRBJ1-4; D remains unclear. Here the CDR3 DNA reads TGTGCCAGCACCCCGCCGGGAGCCAAGGAAAAACTGTTTTTT. Translation gives CASTPPGAKEKLFF.